The 23 T cell receptor beta chains below all came from one sample that was sequenced in a study of shared clonotypes between healthy human individuals. The assay was immunoSEQ multiplex PCR, and TCRdb's table has in-frame clones only and misses some. The repertoire holds roughly 2.4 million clones, with 90% to 97% as singletons. Material for sequencing was naive CD4+ T cells sorted from blood. Subset meaning: CD45RA+ positively selected. The source is a young man in good health.

A word on this clone: This sample also contains other DNA sequences that code for the same CDR3. The V call is TRBV2, the J call TRBJ1-2; D gene unclear. The ends were cut back, 5 bases at V and 2 bases at J, with 9 bases in the middle. Germline CDR1 is SNHLY and CDR2 is FYNNEI. This CDR3 contains 13 residues. CDR3 protein: CASSPDGNYGYTF. The DNA for the CDR3 is TGTGCCAGCAGTCCAGACGGGAACTATGGCTACACCTTC.

The chain carries TRBV5-4 and TRBJ1-3; 7 nucleotides line up with TRBD1. The germline V gene encodes CDR1 SGHNT and CDR2 YYREEE (reference sequence). With V trimmed by 4 bases and J by 0 bases, 16 bases remained unmatched. This CDR3 spans 19 amino acids. This chain's CDR3 is CASSPGTAPLRSSGNTIYF. The CDR3 nucleotides read TGTGCCAGCAGCCCCGGGACAGCACCTCTGAGGAGCTCTGGAAACACCATATATTTT.

V is TRBV7-9 and J is TRBJ2-3; 9 bases align to TRBD2. This CDR3 has 16 amino acids. The J segment lost 3 bases and the V segment lost 11 bases, leaving 15 bases of the junction unmatched. In germline, CDR1 is SEHNR, CDR2 FQNEAQ (reference sequence). The CDR3 nucleotides are TGTGCCGGCGTCTTCAGTCTAGCGGGGCGAACAGATACGCAGTATTTT. It yields the protein CAGVFSLAGRTDTQYF.

The rearrangement uses TRBV2 and TRBJ2-3, with TRBD2 identical over 13 bases. V lost 6 bases and J lost 6; bases outside the gene matches: 6. CDR1 and CDR2 from the germline V gene are SNHLY and FYNNEI. This CDR3 has 15 amino acids. DNA for the CDR3: TGTGCCAGCAGCGGACTAGCGGGAGTCGGGGATACGCAGTATTTT. Protein product: CASSGLAGVGDTQYF.

This clone was detected a few times. The chain employs TRBV11-3 and TRBJ2-2; D is undetermined. The CDR3 consists of 11 residues. Germline loops: CDR1 SGHNT, CDR2 YENEEA. V lost 6 bases, J lost 6 bases, and 5 bases lay in between. The CDR3 loop is CASSESGELFF. The CDR3 coding sequence is TGTGCCAGCAGTGAATCCGGGGAGCTGTTTTTT.

This clone was recorded once. The V call is TRBV2, the J call TRBJ2-5, with D possibly matching TRBD2 (6 bases). The ends were cut back, 9 bases at V and 2 bases at J, with 13 bases in the middle. The CDR3 has 13 amino acids. Germline loops: CDR1 SNHLY, CDR2 FYNNEI. The CDR3 region is CARELAGQETQYF. In DNA, the CDR3 is TGTGCCAGAGAACTAGCAGGTCAAGAGACCCAGTACTTC.

The V and J genes are TRBV14 and TRBJ2-5; D may be TRBD2 (7 bases). The CDR3 runs 14 residues. V was shortened by 4 bases and J by 5 bases, with 14 bases between the two germline ends. CDR1 is SGHDN, CDR2 FVKESK, per germline. CDR3 in amino acids: CASSPTGGGETQYF. The CDR3 DNA reads TGTGCCAGCAGCCCTACGGGGGGCGGGGAGACCCAGTACTTC.

J is TRBJ2-2 and V is TRBV11-2, with TRBD2 identical over 8 bases. J gave up 4 bases and V 0 bases, and 1 base lay outside the gene matches. Germline V lookup: CDR1 SGHAT, CDR2 FQNNGV. This CDR3 is 15 amino acids long. As DNA, the CDR3 is TGTGCCAGCAGCTTAGAACTAGCGGCCACCGGGGAGCTGTTTTTT. It encodes CASSLELAATGELFF.

V gene TRBV30 combines with J gene TRBJ2-4; TRBD2 matches 7 bases. CDR3 length equals 12 residues. Germline V gene lookup returns CDR1 GTSNPN and CDR2 SVGIG (reference sequence). V lost 7 bases to trimming and J lost 1 base; unmatched junction nucleotides: 1. CDR3 nucleotides: TGTGCCTTCGGGGGGGCCAAAAACATTCAGTACTTC. This codes for CAFGGAKNIQYF. Using reference TRBV30 and TRBJ2-4 for the parts outside the CDR3, the full variable domain is SQTIHQWPATLVQPVGSPLSLECTVEGTSNPNLYWYRQAAGRGLQLLFYSVGIGQISSEVPQNLSASRPQDRQFILSSKKLLLSDSGFYLCAFGGAKNIQYFGAGTRLSVL.

The CDR3 spells CASSPSGTHTGELFF. As DNA, the CDR3 is TGCGCCAGCAGCCCCTCGGGAACGCACACCGGGGAGCTGTTTTTT. V is TRBV5-1 and J is TRBJ2-2; possibly TRBD2 for D (5 bases). Germline CDR1 SGHRS, CDR2 YFSETQ. The CDR3 is made up of 15 amino acids. V dropped 4 bases and J dropped 3 bases, with 13 bases sitting between them.

V usage is TRBV6-1 and J usage is TRBJ1-5; no firm D call. Deletions cut 7 bases from V and 0 bases from J, with 13 bases between. Per the germline V gene, CDR1 is MNHNS and CDR2 is SASEGT. The CDR3 length is 15 residues. The CDR3 reads CASNAGVNSNQPQHF. The CDR3 nucleotides read TGTGCCAGCAATGCAGGAGTGAATAGCAATCAGCCCCAGCATTTT.

CDR3 amino acids: CASSLDGPPGTGELFF. As DNA, the CDR3 is TGCGCCAGCAGCTTGGACGGACCCCCAGGCACCGGGGAGCTGTTTTTT. This chain uses TRBV5-1 with TRBJ2-2; no firm D call. V was shortened by 0 bases and J by 4 bases, with 13 bases between the two germline ends. CDR3 length equals 16 residues. Per the germline V gene, CDR1 is SGHRS and CDR2 is YFSETQ.

CDR3 in amino acids: CASSYWLGSYEQYF. Written as DNA, the CDR3 is TGTGCCAGCAGTTACTGGTTAGGAAGCTACGAGCAGTACTTC. V usage is TRBV6-5 and J usage is TRBJ2-7; D call uncertain. V shed 1 base and J shed 3 bases, with 10 bases lying between them. The CDR3 spans 14 residues. Looked up from germline, CDR1 is MNHEY and CDR2 is SVGAGI.

V gene TRBV21-1 combines with J gene TRBJ2-7; TRBD1, as called in the table, went unchecked against the DNA. TRBV21-1 is recorded as a pseudogene. The CDR3 is made up of 15 amino acids. Written as DNA, the CDR3 is TGTGCCAGAAGAAGGGGGCGAGTTTCTGACTACGAGCAGTACTTC. Protein product: CARRRGRVSDYEQYF.

As regards this clone: Distinct nucleotide sequences in the sample also encode this CDR3. The chain combines TRBV19 with TRBJ2-7, with 10 bases identical to TRBD1. CDR3 length: 15 amino acids. The V and J ends lost 3 bases and 1 base, in that order; junction bases with no gene match: 3. Germline CDR1 LNHDA, CDR2 SQIVND (reference sequence). The CDR3 nucleotides are TGTGCCAGTAGTATTGGGGGACAGGGGTCCTACGAGCAGTACTTC. Its protein is CASSIGGQGSYEQYF. Complete variable domain (other parts from reference TRBV19 and TRBJ2-7): DGGITQSPKYLFRKEGQNVTLSCEQNLNHDAMYWYRQDPGQGLRLIYYSQIVNDFQKGDIAEGYSVSREKKESFPLTVTSAQKNPTAFYLCASSIGGQGSYEQYFGPGTRLTVT.

V usage is TRBV7-8 and J usage is TRBJ1-6; 12 positions match TRBD1. The J segment lost 6 bases and the V segment lost 5 bases, leaving 14 bases of the junction unmatched. This CDR3 contains 19 residues. CDR1 and CDR2 (germline): SGHVS, FQNEAQ. The CDR3 DNA reads TGTGCCAGCAGCCTAAGTCACGGGACAGGGGGCTTGGGTAATTCACCCCTCCACTTT. This codes for CASSLSHGTGGLGNSPLHF.

The chain carries TRBV10-2 and TRBJ2-1; TRBD2 matches 9 bases. CDR1 is WSHSY and CDR2 is SAAADI in the germline V gene. This CDR3 spans 13 amino acids. CDR3 sequence reads: CAARTSDSNEQFF. CDR3 in DNA: TGCGCAGCGAGGACTAGCGATTCCAATGAGCAGTTCTTC.

The chain has TRBV6-5 and TRBJ1-4; D is undetermined. V gave up 6 bases and J gave up 8 bases, with 13 bases separating them. There are 13 residues in the CDR3. The germline CDR1 and CDR2 sequences are MNHEY and SVGAGI. CDR3 DNA: TGTGCCAGCAGCAGGAGCGAAAGGGAAAAACTGTTTTTT. This gives the protein CASSRSEREKLFF.

The chain carries TRBV27 and TRBJ2-7; a possible D gene is TRBD1 (6 bases). CDR1 is MNHEY and CDR2 is SMNVEV in the germline V gene (reference sequence). Trimming left V 6 bases short and J 2 bases short, with 17 bases between. The CDR3 length is 15 residues. CDR3 sequence: CASRERTVLAYEQYF. The CDR3, as DNA: TGTGCCAGCAGAGAACGGACAGTACTAGCCTACGAGCAGTACTTC.

The chain carries TRBV18 and TRBJ1-5, with D perhaps TRBD1 (6 bases). The germline V gene encodes CDR1 KGHSH and CDR2 LQKENI. The CDR3 is 15 residues long. The V end lost 3 bases, the J end lost 4 bases, and 13 bases lay between the germline ends. The CDR3: CASSPSGELNQPQHF. CDR3 DNA: TGTGCCAGCTCACCCTCAGGGGAGTTGAATCAGCCCCAGCATTTT.

CDR3 loop: CASSLAVGISYNSPLHF. DNA of the CDR3: TGTGCCAGCAGCTTGGCGGTGGGGATCTCCTATAATTCACCCCTCCACTTT. The J gene is TRBJ1-6, the V gene TRBV5-5; D not certain. This CDR3 is built from 17 residues. V gave up 0 bases and J gave up 0 bases, with 10 bases separating them. Germline V gene lookup returns CDR1 SGHKS and CDR2 YYEKEE (reference sequence). Drawing the rest from reference TRBV5-5 and TRBJ1-6, the complete variable domain is DAGVTQSPTHLIKTRGQQVTLRCSPISGHKSVSWYQQVLGQGPQFIFQYYEKEERGRGNFPDRFSARQFPNYSSELNVNALLLGDSALYLCASSLAVGISYNSPLHFGNGTRLTVT.

Remarks on this clone: Different DNA sequences within this sample yield the same CDR3. The rearrangement joins TRBV5-1 to TRBJ2-5, with 7 bases fitting TRBD2. The V segment lost 0 bases and the J segment 3 bases; nucleotides outside the gene matches: 2. Germline V gene sequence: CDR1 SGHRS, CDR2 YFSETQ. The CDR3 length is 14 residues. Here the CDR3 DNA reads TGCGCCAGCAGCTTGGTTGCGGGGGAAGAGACCCAGTACTTC. It yields the protein CASSLVAGEETQYF.

The chain employs TRBV6-6 and TRBJ1-2; TRBD1 matches at 8 bases. This CDR3 comprises 14 residues. CDR1 and CDR2 from the germline V gene are MNHNY and SVGAGI (reference sequence). Unmatched junction bases numbered 5, after V lost 2 bases and J lost 6 bases. The CDR3 DNA reads as TGTGCCAGCAGTTACCTGGCAGGGGGCGATGGCTACACCTTC. Its protein product is CASSYLAGGDGYTF.